The present TCR beta chain was sequenced within a study of T cell repertoires in cytomegalovirus infection (dated by TCRdb to between 2018 and 2020). In the study overall: Recently identified HLA-C-restricted CMV epitopes, whose presentation resists viral immunomodulation, were targeted by peptide stimulations together with well-studied HLA-B-restricted epitopes. The HLA type of each donor mattered for the analysis, because public TCR beta signatures pointed to carriage of CMV infection along with the matching HLA type.

The full study reports these points: The ex vivo response was dominated by HLA-C-restricted CMV-specific TCR beta clonotypes, and the single most frequent clonotype in two of eight donors was supplied by these HLA-C-restricted clonotypes. Cumulative frequency of public TCR beta family members discriminated carriers of CMV infection plus the relevant HLA type in this cohort and an independent roughly 350-donor cohort.

Instrument on record: Illumina HiSeq 1500. The public sequencing data were trimmed at Q25 with fastp and processed into clonotypes with MiXCR by TCRdb, which kept only in-frame beta chains. CDR3 protein duplicates are merged, each entry listing the most common genes and DNA. This sample has fewer than 200,000 distinct CDR3 sequences in its table, and roughly 22% of those were observed once. The ten largest clones capture 20% to 30% of the sample. CDR1 SGHTA and CDR2 FQGNSA were looked up in the germline V gene. Here V drops 5 bases and J drops 7 bases, and the junction holds 16 bases not matched to any gene. From the cysteine up to the phenylalanine, the CDR3 has a length of 17 residues. Of the read, only the CDR3 DNA is kept; its 51 bases are in frame from base 1. This clonotype was seen more than once but under ten times. Which antigen it targets is not known. Per-base quality was not reported, and no clone a single base away is much larger than it.

The treatment or condition label on this specimen signifies: in vitro stimulation with specific CMV peptide epitopes to enrich CMV-specific T cells. The specimen was CD8+ T cells from cultured PBMCs, collected from culture after CMV antigen stimulation. The chain uses TRBV7-2 and TRBJ2-4; 8 bases in the junction line up with TRBD1. The sequence derives from a human donor in good health (CMV status not recorded). Some clones in this sample may be carry-over from other donors' samples. This receptor has the CDR3 CASSQIWTGRLGNIQYF. The base sequence is TGTGCCAGCAGCCAGATATGGACAGGGCGCTTAGGGAACATTCAGTACTTC.